The rows below give T cell receptor beta chains drawn from one sample of a study of early T cells in non-severe SARS-CoV-2 infection. TCRdb independently ran MiXCR on the 5' RACE reads; one entry per CDR3 protein. The table has some 82,000 distinct CDR3 sequences, approximately 12% seen once. Sample: whole blood, taken at baseline. Receptors originate from an adult who was a healthcare worker with PCR-confirmed SARS-CoV-2 infection or an uninfected control (not recorded which). CDR3s include the opening cysteine and the closing phenylalanine or tryptophan. A D gene is named only where the DNA matches it firmly. Size tells how often a clone was seen (once, few, many) or the class of an expanded clone, and some rows leave it out.

TRBJ2-1 TRBV18 TRBD2 . CASSRSQGAAGLAGSEQFF TGTGCCAGCTCTCGCTCACAGGGAGCCGCGGGACTAGCGGGGTCTGAGCAGTTCTTC
TRBJ2-2 TRBV19 TRBD1 few CASSSGGAGSGELFF TGTGCCAGTAGCTCAGGGGGCGCGGGGTCCGGGGAGCTGTTTTTT
TRBJ1-6 TRBV27 . few CASSLAAGDSPLHF TGTGCCAGCAGTTTAGCGGCAGGGGATTCACCCCTCCACTTT
TRBJ2-2 TRBV20-1 TRBD1 . CSARDSGGLNTGELFF TGCAGTGCTAGAGATTCAGGGGGTCTCAACACCGGGGAGCTGTTTTTT
TRBJ2-2 TRBV6-5 TRBD2 . CASKASGEAGELFF TGTGCCAGCAAGGCCAGCGGGGAGGCCGGGGAGCTGTTTTTT
TRBJ2-5 TRBV15 TRBD2 . CATSRRGGAQETQYF TGTGCCACCAGCAGGAGGGGAGGGGCCCAAGAGACCCAGTACTTC
TRBJ2-7 TRBV20-1 . many CSASDGSHEQYF TGCAGTGCTTCCGACGGGTCCCACGAGCAGTACTTC
TRBJ2-7 TRBV20-1 . few CSAPYTLSYEQYF TGCAGTGCTCCCTACACCCTCTCCTACGAGCAGTACTTC
TRBJ2-1 TRBV12-3/TRBV12-4 TRBD2 once CASSLALAGGSYNEQFF TGTGCCAGCAGTTTAGCCCTAGCGGGGGGGTCCTACAATGAGCAGTTCTTC
TRBJ1-1 TRBV2 . . CATRAPSYSEAFF TGTGCCACCCGGGCCCCCAGCTATTCTGAAGCTTTCTTT